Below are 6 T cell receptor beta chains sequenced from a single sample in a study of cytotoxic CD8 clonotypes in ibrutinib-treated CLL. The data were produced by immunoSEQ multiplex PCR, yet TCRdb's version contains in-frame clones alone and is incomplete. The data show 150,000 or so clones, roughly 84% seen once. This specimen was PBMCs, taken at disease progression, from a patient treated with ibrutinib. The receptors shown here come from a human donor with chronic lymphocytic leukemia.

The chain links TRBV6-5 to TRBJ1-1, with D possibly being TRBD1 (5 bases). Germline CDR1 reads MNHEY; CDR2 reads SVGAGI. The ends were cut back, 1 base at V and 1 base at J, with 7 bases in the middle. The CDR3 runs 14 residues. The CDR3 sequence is CASSYLQENTEAFF. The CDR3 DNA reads TGTGCCAGCAGTTACTTACAGGAGAACACTGAAGCTTTCTTT.

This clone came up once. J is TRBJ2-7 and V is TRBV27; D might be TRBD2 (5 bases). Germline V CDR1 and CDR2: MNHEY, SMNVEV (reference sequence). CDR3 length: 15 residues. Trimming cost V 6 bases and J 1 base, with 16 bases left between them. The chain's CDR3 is CASRADGALSYEQYF. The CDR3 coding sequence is TGTGCCAGCAGAGCGGACGGAGCCCTTTCCTACGAGCAGTACTTC.

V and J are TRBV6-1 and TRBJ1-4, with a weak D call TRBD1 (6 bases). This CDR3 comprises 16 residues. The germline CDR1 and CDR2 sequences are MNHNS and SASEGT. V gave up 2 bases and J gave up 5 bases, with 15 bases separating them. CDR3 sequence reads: CASSETGHRVNEKLFF. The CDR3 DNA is TGTGCCAGCAGTGAAACGGGGCACAGGGTAAATGAAAAACTGTTTTTT.

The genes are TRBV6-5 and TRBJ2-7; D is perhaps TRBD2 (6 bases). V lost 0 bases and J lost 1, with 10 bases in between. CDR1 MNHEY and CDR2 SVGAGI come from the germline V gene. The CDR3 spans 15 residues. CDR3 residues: CASSYSGGASYEQYF. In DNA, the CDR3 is TGTGCCAGCAGTTACTCGGGGGGAGCATCCTACGAGCAGTACTTC.

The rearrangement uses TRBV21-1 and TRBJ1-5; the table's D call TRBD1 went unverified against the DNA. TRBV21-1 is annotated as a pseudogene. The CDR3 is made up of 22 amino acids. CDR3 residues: CASSTKTGGLRVSPNSNQPQHF. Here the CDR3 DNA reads TGTGCCAGCAGCACTAAAACAGGGGGTTTAAGAGTCTCGCCGAATAGCAATCAGCCCCAGCATTTT.

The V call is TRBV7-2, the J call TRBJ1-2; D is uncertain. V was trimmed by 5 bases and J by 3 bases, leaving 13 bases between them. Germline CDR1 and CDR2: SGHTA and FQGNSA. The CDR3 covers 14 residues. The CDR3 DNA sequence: TGTGCCAGCAGCCTAGAGTCTTCTCACTATGGCTACACCTTC. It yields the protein CASSLESSHYGYTF.